Listed below are T cell receptor beta chains from one sample, sequenced in a study of somatic mutations in cytotoxic T cells in rheumatoid arthritis. Assay used: immunoSEQ multiplex PCR; TCRdb lists only in-frame clones, some missing. The sample lists around 29,000 clones, 75% to 90% occurring once. Specimen: CD8+ T cells sorted from blood. These receptors all come from an adult with rheumatoid arthritis. Each CDR3 is given with its conserved first and last residue. The order of the fields is CDR3 protein, CDR3 DNA, J gene, V gene, D gene, clone size. D genes are given only for firm matches. Clone size appears in some rows only: once, few, many, or a class for an expanded clone.

CASAGNTIYF	TGTGCCAGCGCTGGAAACACCATATATTTT	TRBJ1-3	TRBV6-1	.	.
CASSLGTYNEQFF	TGTGCCAGCAGCTTGGGTACCTACAATGAGCAGTTCTTC	TRBJ2-1	TRBV5-6	.	once
CASSLGRAYEQYF	TGTGCCAGCAGTTTGGGAAGAGCCTACGAGCAGTACTTC	TRBJ2-7	TRBV27	.	.
CASSGLVGTQYF	TGTGCCAGCAGCGGCCTCGTGGGTACGCAGTATTTT	TRBJ2-3	TRBV9	.	.
CASSIGAGIAYEQYF	TGTGCCAGTAGTATAGGCGCGGGTATAGCCTACGAGCAGTACTTC	TRBJ2-7	TRBV19	.	.
CSVETASTYEQYF	TGCAGCGTTGAGACAGCTTCTACCTACGAGCAGTACTTC	TRBJ2-7	TRBV29-1	.	.
CASSPPLRGSTEAFF	TGTGCCAGCAGCCCCCCATTAAGAGGGAGTACTGAAGCTTTCTTT	TRBJ1-1	TRBV7-6	.	.
CASWAGPWRTEAFF	TGCGCCAGCTGGGCGGGTCCTTGGAGGACTGAAGCTTTCTTT	TRBJ1-1	TRBV5-1	.	.
CASSLQGELYEQYF	TGTGCCAGCAGTTTACAGGGGGAGTTGTACGAGCAGTACTTC	TRBJ2-7	TRBV27	TRBD1	.
CASSHRTSGGANEQFF	TGCGCCAGCAGCCACCGGACTAGCGGGGGGGCAAATGAGCAGTTCTTC	TRBJ2-1	TRBV4-1	TRBD2	.
CASSDLTGSSYNEQFF	TGTGCCAGCAGCGACCTGACGGGGAGCTCCTACAATGAGCAGTTCTTC	TRBJ2-1	TRBV11-1	.	.
CASSQDPDRAAEQYF	TGCGCCAGCAGCCAAGATCCCGACAGGGCGGCAGAGCAGTACTTC	TRBJ2-7	TRBV4-1	TRBD1	.
CASSFGRAGAFYEQYF	TGTGCCAGCAGCTTTGGGCGGGCAGGCGCCTTCTACGAGCAGTACTTC	TRBJ2-7	TRBV7-6	.	.
CASTHGVEAFF	TGTGCCAGCACCCACGGGGTAGAAGCTTTCTTT	TRBJ1-1	TRBV6-5	.	.
CASSIVGGRGQPQHF	TGTGCCAGTAGTATAGTCGGGGGGCGCGGTCAGCCCCAGCATTTT	TRBJ1-5	TRBV19	.	few
CASSPGTGGVEAFF	TGTGCCAGCAGCCCTGGGACAGGGGGCGTTGAAGCTTTCTTT	TRBJ1-1	TRBV6-5	TRBD1	once
CASSERGGTDTQYF	TGTGCCAGCAGTGAGCGGGGGGGCACAGATACGCAGTATTTT	TRBJ2-3	TRBV6-4	TRBD2	.
CASSIGYGSYEQYF	TGTGCCAGTAGTATTGGGTACGGCTCCTACGAGCAGTACTTC	TRBJ2-7	TRBV19	.	.
CASSQAGGWDGYTF	TGCGCCAGCAGCCAAGCAGGGGGCTGGGATGGCTACACCTTC	TRBJ1-2	TRBV4-3	TRBD1	.
CASSLGWGGEFF	TGTGCCAGCAGCTTGGGATGGGGGGGGGAGTTCTTC	TRBJ2-1	TRBV5-4	TRBD2	.
CASSLFGREYNEQFF	TGTGCCAGCAGCTTATTTGGGCGGGAATACAATGAGCAGTTCTTC	TRBJ2-1	TRBV7-6	.	.
CASSQARNYEQYF	TGCGCCAGCAGCCAAGCGAGGAACTACGAGCAGTACTTC	TRBJ2-7	TRBV4-1	.	.
CASSEGGVADTQYF	TGTGCCAGCAGCGAGGGCGGGGTCGCAGATACGCAGTATTTT	TRBJ2-3	TRBV9	.	.
CASSAGQGVYEQYF	TGTGCCAGCAGCGCGGGACAGGGGGTCTACGAGCAGTACTTC	TRBJ2-7	TRBV2	TRBD1	.
CASLQGTEAFF	TGTGCCAGCCTACAGGGGACTGAAGCTTTCTTT	TRBJ1-1	TRBV19	TRBD1	few
CASSTRPGLAGGLNIQYF	TGCGCCAGCAGCACCCGGCCGGGACTAGCGGGAGGTTTAAACATTCAGTACTTC	TRBJ2-4	TRBV5-1	TRBD2	.
CASRTSGIEETGELFF	TGCGCCAGCAGGACTAGCGGGATAGAGGAAACCGGGGAGCTGTTTTTT	TRBJ2-2	TRBV23-1	TRBD2	few
CSVGGIKTDTQYF	TGCAGCGTTGGAGGGATTAAGACAGATACGCAGTATTTT	TRBJ2-3	TRBV29-1	.	.
CASSDLTEAFF	TGTGCCAGCAGCGACCTTACTGAAGCTTTCTTT	TRBJ1-1	TRBV13	.	.
CASSPPDTSSYNEQFF	TGTGCCAGCAGTCCGCCCGACACGAGCTCCTACAATGAGCAGTTCTTC	TRBJ2-1	TRBV27	.	.
CASSLGVGGPQHF	TGTGCCAGCAGCTTAGGCGTCGGTGGGCCCCAGCATTTT	TRBJ1-5	TRBV13	.	.
CASSGLHANTGELFF	TGTGCCAGCAGCGGGTTGCACGCGAACACCGGGGAGCTGTTTTTT	TRBJ2-2	TRBV6-1	.	.
CSALRERETQYF	TGCAGCGCCCTGCGGGAGAGGGAGACCCAGTACTTC	TRBJ2-5	TRBV29-1	TRBD2	.
CASSEGPELAFETQYF	TGTGCCAGCAGCGAGGGACCCGAACTAGCTTTCGAGACCCAGTACTTC	TRBJ2-5	TRBV9	.	.
CASSDSEGPSNEQFF	TGTGCCAGCAGTGACTCCGAGGGTCCCAGCAATGAGCAGTTCTTC	TRBJ2-1	TRBV6-4	.	.
CAWTQSVPGTEAFF	TGTGCCTGGACCCAGTCAGTCCCAGGCACTGAAGCTTTCTTT	TRBJ1-1	TRBV30	.	.
CASSIKREYPRAEFF	TGTGCCAGTAGTATTAAGCGGGAGTATCCGAGAGCGGAGTTCTTC	TRBJ2-1	TRBV19	TRBD2	.
CASSFSDIGGNQPQHF	TGTGCCAGCAGCTTCTCGGACATCGGCGGCAATCAGCCCCAGCATTTT	TRBJ1-5	TRBV5-6	.	.
CASSYSSRGAYGYTF	TGTGCCAGCAGTTACTCGAGTAGGGGGGCCTATGGCTACACCTTC	TRBJ1-2	TRBV6-6	.	.
CASSQAYGQGTQYF	TGTGCCAGCAGCCAAGCGTACGGGCAGGGGACCCAGTACTTC	TRBJ2-5	TRBV14	.	.
CASSELGGVEAFF	TGTGCCAGCAGTGAGCTAGGGGGGGTTGAAGCTTTCTTT	TRBJ1-1	TRBV25-1	.	once
CASSFRRGQGEQYF	TGTGCCAGCAGTTTTCGCAGGGGGCAGGGCGAGCAGTACTTC	TRBJ2-7	TRBV6-5	TRBD1	.
CASSEKEAPGPQHF	TGTGCCAGCAGTGAAAAGGAGGCGCCAGGACCCCAGCATTTT	TRBJ1-5	TRBV6-1	.	.
CASSHYPGQRETQYF	TGTGCCAGCAGCCACTATCCGGGACAGAGGGAGACCCAGTACTTC	TRBJ2-5	TRBV7-8	TRBD1	.
CASSEAWEGGETGELFF	TGTGCCAGCAGTGAAGCCTGGGAGGGGGGGGAAACCGGGGAGCTGTTTTTT	TRBJ2-2	TRBV6-1	.	.
CASSLRQGQETQYF	TGTGCCAGCAGTTTACGACAGGGACAAGAGACCCAGTACTTC	TRBJ2-5	TRBV27	TRBD1	.
CASSLGGLSNEQFF	TGCGCCAGCAGCTTGGGGGGACTATCCAATGAGCAGTTCTTC	TRBJ2-1	TRBV5-1	TRBD2	.
CARSPARAAGGPNEQFF	TGTGCCAGAAGCCCTGCCCGGGCAGCGGGAGGGCCGAATGAGCAGTTCTTC	TRBJ2-1	TRBV5-3	TRBD2	.
CSVEGPGGFNYGYTF	TGCAGCGTTGAGGGACCGGGGGGCTTTAACTATGGCTACACCTTC	TRBJ1-2	TRBV29-1	.	.
CASSPGTEVTEAFF	TGTGCCAGCAGCCCTGGGACAGAAGTCACTGAAGCTTTCTTT	TRBJ1-1	TRBV9	TRBD1	.
CASSDPLAGVNEQYF	TGTGCCAGCAGCGACCCCCTAGCGGGAGTTAACGAGCAGTACTTC	TRBJ2-7	TRBV14	TRBD2	.
CASSYSDRGYGYTF	TGTGCCAGCAGTTACTCCGACAGGGGATATGGCTACACCTTC	TRBJ1-2	TRBV6-5	TRBD1	.
CSVQLAASYNEQFF	TGCAGCGTTCAATTAGCGGCCTCCTACAATGAGCAGTTCTTC	TRBJ2-1	TRBV29-1	.	.
CARSLGTSNTEAFF	TGTGCCAGAAGCTTGGGGACATCTAACACTGAAGCTTTCTTT	TRBJ1-1	TRBV5-3	.	.
CASSLTSGSSQFF	TGTGCCAGCAGCCTTACTAGCGGGAGTTCTCAGTTCTTC	TRBJ2-1	TRBV6-5	TRBD2	.
CASSWDRASNQPQHF	TGTGCCAGTAGCTGGGACAGGGCGAGCAATCAGCCCCAGCATTTT	TRBJ1-5	TRBV19	TRBD1	.
CASSLVGTSYEQYF	TGTGCCAGCAGCCTAGTCGGGACCAGTTACGAGCAGTACTTC	TRBJ2-7	TRBV7-9	.	.
CASSFGGLSPNEQFF	TGTGCCAGCAGCTTCGGAGGACTCTCTCCCAATGAGCAGTTCTTC	TRBJ2-1	TRBV13	.	.
CASSLVRLAGHEQYF	TGTGCCAGCAGCTTAGTGAGACTAGCGGGACACGAGCAGTACTTC	TRBJ2-7	TRBV7-9	TRBD2	few